Below are 23 T cell receptor beta chains sequenced from a single sample in a study of T cells in Graves' hyperthyroidism and ophthalmopathy. Template material for amplifying TCR beta CDR3 regions consisted of RNA transcripts. First-round RT-PCR with HTBI primers amplified the TCR CDR3 region. In TCRdb, the multiplex PCR reads were re-called with MiXCR into one record per CDR3 protein. The top ten hold roughly a third of the sample, which has around 250,000 distinct CDR3 sequences, almost 25% seen once. Sequencing input: blood. Receptors were obtained from a woman between 40 and 50 years old with Graves' ophthalmopathy.

This clonotype was detected many times. The chain employs TRBV11-2 and TRBJ2-2, with TRBD2 identical over 8 bases. The CDR3 has 18 amino acids. Germline lookup yields CDR1 SGHAT and CDR2 FQNNGV. The trim removed 5 bases at V and 7 bases at J, leaving 18 bases unmatched. CDR3: CASSRYGGGVIGVGELFF. The CDR3 bases are TGTGCCAGCAGCCGTTACGGGGGGGGCGTAATTGGGGTCGGGGAGCTGTTTTTT.

To note about this clonotype: One end of the junction is discordant with germline, which a read error may explain. The chain has TRBV29-1 and TRBJ1-2, with 7 bases aligning to TRBD1. In germline, CDR1 is SQVTM, CDR2 ANQGSEA. The CDR3 is 16 residues long. The CDR3 is CSVEPRGVTGVYGYIF. CDR3 nucleotide sequence: TGCAGCGTTGAACCCCGGGGGGTCACAGGGGTCTATGGCTACATCTTC.

This clonotype was observed at least ten times. The chain couples TRBV10-3 to TRBJ1-1; D might be TRBD1 (5 bases). Trimming removed 2 bases at V and 3 bases at J, with 10 bases between. Germline lookup yields CDR1 ENHRY and CDR2 SYGVKD. This CDR3 contains 14 residues. In nucleotides, the CDR3 is TGTGCCATCAGTGAGATAGGAGGGGACACTGAAGCTTTCTTT. It encodes CAISEIGGDTEAFF.

This clonotype was seen at least ten times. This sequence joins TRBV9 and TRBJ1-2; a weak D match, TRBD1 (5 bases). The CDR3 contains 14 residues. V dropped 4 bases and J dropped 6 bases, with 16 bases sitting between them. The germline gives CDR1 SGDLS, CDR2 YYNGEE. The DNA for the CDR3 is TGTGCCAGCAGCTCATCCCGGGACGTCGATGGCTACACCTTC. Protein sequence: CASSSSRDVDGYTF.

This clonotype appeared many times. The V call is TRBV28, the J call TRBJ1-6; maybe TRBD1 (6 bases). The CDR3 has 18 amino acids. V dropped 5 bases and J dropped 8 bases, with 25 bases sitting between them. The germline V gene has CDR1 MDHEN and CDR2 SYDVKM. CDR3 in amino acids: CASSSLEVGGRVDSPLHF. DNA of the CDR3: TGTGCCAGCAGTAGCCTCGAGGTAGGGGGGCGCGTGGATTCACCCCTCCACTTT.

The table lists this clonotype with many counts. Given a much more abundant clone one base away, this may be a read error. The genes are TRBV6-5 and TRBJ1-2; TRBD1 aligns across 8 bases. The germline CDR1 and CDR2 sequences are MNHEY and SVGAGI. This CDR3 spans 16 amino acids. Losses at the gene ends were 6 bases for V and 4 bases for J; bases not matched to a gene: 13. The CDR3 sequence is CASSYRTGRQSYGYTF. As DNA, the CDR3 is TGTGCCAGCAGCTACAGGACAGGGAGGCAGAGCTATGGCTACACCTTC.

This chain links TRBV11-2 with TRBJ2-7; D is perhaps TRBD1 (5 bases). The V gene lost 2 bases and the J gene lost 6 bases, with 14 bases spanning the gap. Germline-derived CDR1 and CDR2 are SGHAT and FQNNGV. CDR3 size: 14 residues. In nucleotides, the CDR3 is TGTGCCAGCAGCTTATGGGGCGTGGCAGGCGAGCAGTACTTC. Translation gives CASSLWGVAGEQYF.

This clonotype was detected ten times or more. J is TRBJ1-2 and V is TRBV2; D remains unclear. The ends were cut back, 1 base at V and 7 bases at J, with 7 bases in the middle. This CDR3 has 12 residues. CDR1 is SNHLY, CDR2 FYNNEI, per germline. CDR3 coding DNA: TGTGCCAGCAGTGAAGGGGTGGGTGGCTACACCTTC. This codes for CASSEGVGGYTF.

This clonotype was seen a few times. The CDR3 protein is CASSSPTGSLETQYF. In nucleotides, the CDR3 is TGTGCCAGCAGTTCCCCGACAGGGAGTTTGGAGACCCAGTACTTC. V and J are TRBV28 and TRBJ2-5; TRBD1 agrees at 7 bases. Per the germline V gene, CDR1 is MDHEN and CDR2 is SYDVKM. The CDR3 is 15 amino acids. Trimming at V came to 4 bases and at J to 5 bases, leaving 10 bases not matched to a gene. Filled out from reference TRBV28 and TRBJ2-5, the complete variable domain reads DVKVTQSSRYLVKRTGEKVFLECVQDMDHENMFWYRQDPGLGLRLIYFSYDVKMKEKGDIPEGYSVSREKKERFSLILESASTNQTSMYLCASSSPTGSLETQYFGPGTRLLVL.

At least ten counts were recorded for this clonotype. The V gene is TRBV10-3, the J gene TRBJ2-2; no clear D. This CDR3 contains 17 residues. V gave up 3 bases and J gave up 1 base, with 15 bases separating them. Germline V gene lookup returns CDR1 ENHRY and CDR2 SYGVKD. The CDR3 nucleotides read TGTGCCATCAGTGAATGGGGTTCCGGCGGGAACACCGGGGAGCTGTTTTTT. It encodes CAISEWGSGGNTGELFF.

With regard to this clonotype: The CDR3 end shows no conserved phenylalanine or tryptophan, and so a read error is likely. CDR3 DNA: TGTGCCAGCAGCCGACTAGCGGGGCCCTACGAGCAGTACCTC. Encoded protein: CASSRLAGPYEQYL. The J gene is TRBJ2-7, the V gene TRBV7-2; 11 nucleotides align to TRBD2. The CDR3 loop spans 14 amino acids. In germline, CDR1 is SGHTA, CDR2 FQGNSA. J lost 2 bases, V lost 5 bases, and 2 bases had no gene match.

Only a few counts were recorded for this clonotype. J is TRBJ2-2 and V is TRBV19; the D is unclear. Germline CDR1 is LNHDA and CDR2 is SQIVND (reference sequence). The CDR3 consists of 18 residues. V lost 3 bases and J lost 1, with 18 bases in between. CDR3 sequence: CASSMPGYRPGNTGELFF. The CDR3 bases are TGTGCCAGTAGTATGCCCGGCTACCGACCCGGGAACACCGGGGAGCTGTTTTTT.

This clonotype occurred a few times. The chain recombines TRBV6-5 with TRBJ2-7, with a tentative D call TRBD1 (6 bases). Deletions cut 0 bases from V and 2 bases from J, with 8 bases between. Germline-derived CDR1 and CDR2 are MNHEY and SVGAGI. The CDR3 loop spans 14 amino acids. The CDR3 loop reads CASSYSTGPYEQYF. CDR3 nucleotides: TGTGCCAGCAGTTACTCGACAGGTCCCTACGAGCAGTACTTC.

The V gene is TRBV12-3 or TRBV12-4, the J gene TRBJ2-1, with D uncertain. This CDR3 comprises 15 residues. Between the trimmed V and J ends, which lost 1 base and 1 base, there was a span of 8 bases. The CDR3 nucleotides read TGTGCCAGCAGTTTAGGGACCTATTCCTACAATGAGCAGTTCTTC. Its translation: CASSLGTYSYNEQFF.

The J gene is TRBJ1-2, the V gene TRBV6-2 or TRBV6-3, with a tentative D call TRBD1 (5 bases). The CDR3 is 13 residues long. Germline values: CDR1 MNHEY, CDR2 SVGEGT. With 10 bases removed from V and 0 bases from J, the gap between germline ends came to 12 bases. The chain's CDR3 is CATRPTANYGYTF. As DNA, the CDR3 is TGTGCCACTCGACCGACAGCTAACTATGGCTACACCTTC.

There are many counts of this clonotype. The chain carries TRBV7-9 and TRBJ2-2; D might be TRBD2 (5 bases). This CDR3 comprises 15 residues. Trimming cost V 4 bases and J 9 bases, with 18 bases left between them. The germline V gene encodes CDR1 SEHNR and CDR2 FQNEAQ (reference sequence). In nucleotides, the CDR3 is TGTGCCAGCAGCTCTAGTGGCGGGTTTCGGAGGGAGCTGTTTTTT. Amino acid sequence: CASSSSGGFRRELFF.

The table lists this clonotype with a few counts. This rearrangement joins TRBV3-1 to TRBJ2-7, with TRBD2 matching over 11 bases. Germline assignment: CDR1 LGHDT and CDR2 YNNKEL (reference sequence). Trimming removed 1 base from V and 1 base from J; junction bases left unmatched: 0. The CDR3 sequence is 15 residues long. The CDR3 is CASSQVAGGSYEQYF. The DNA for the CDR3 is TGTGCCAGCAGCCAAGTAGCGGGAGGGTCCTACGAGCAGTACTTC.

The rearrangement links TRBV12-3 or TRBV12-4 to TRBJ2-7; no clear D gene. The V end was cut by 0 bases, the J end by 0 bases, with 6 bases between. This CDR3 region has 14 residues. The CDR3 protein is CASSLAYSSYEQYF. As DNA, the CDR3 is TGTGCCAGCAGTTTAGCGTACAGCTCCTACGAGCAGTACTTC.

This clonotype was seen at least ten times. V is TRBV6-5 and J is TRBJ2-2; D unresolved. The CDR3 length is 15 residues. The germline CDR1 and CDR2 sequences are MNHEY and SVGAGI. V was cut by 7 bases and J by 5 bases, with 17 bases left in between. The CDR3 spells CASIFPGLGTGELFF. The CDR3 DNA reads TGTGCCAGCATCTTCCCCGGGCTGGGTACCGGGGAGCTGTTTTTT.

This clonotype showed up many times. This chain links TRBV28 with TRBJ2-7; D might be TRBD2 (5 bases). V lost 6 bases and J lost 7, with 13 bases in between. The CDR3 length is 12 residues. Germline V CDR1 and CDR2: MDHEN, SYDVKM. The CDR3 bases are TGTGCCAGCAGCCACAGACCGGGAGAGCAGTACTTC. Its protein product is CASSHRPGEQYF.

The table lists this clonotype with a few counts. The chain uses TRBV4-1 and TRBJ2-7, with 10 positions matching TRBD2. Germline loops: CDR1 MGHRA, CDR2 YSYEKL. This CDR3 is 16 amino acids long. Trimming removed 3 bases from V and 0 bases from J; junction bases left unmatched: 5. For the CDR3, the DNA is TGCGCCAGCAGCCACCAAGCGGGAGGGGCCTCCTACGAGCAGTACTTC. This translates into CASSHQAGGASYEQYF.

This clonotype was counted at least ten times. The chain joins TRBV2 to TRBJ2-7, with a weak D call TRBD1 (6 bases). V lost 6 bases, J lost 3 bases, and 12 bases lay in between. The CDR3 is 13 amino acids. Per germline, CDR1 SNHLY and CDR2 FYNNEI. The CDR3 is CASRVTGYYEQYF. The CDR3 DNA sequence: TGTGCCAGCAGGGTAACAGGGTACTACGAGCAGTACTTC.

This chain uses TRBV7-2 with TRBJ2-7; 8 nucleotides agree with TRBD1. Germline V gene sequence: CDR1 SGHTA, CDR2 FQGNSA. V trimming: 5 bases; J trimming: 7 bases; junction bases outside the gene matches: 13. The CDR3 runs 15 residues. CDR3 in amino acids: CASSPHQDRVREQYF. The CDR3 nucleotides read TGTGCCAGCAGCCCGCACCAGGACAGGGTGAGGGAGCAGTACTTC.